The entry below describes one T cell receptor beta chain. One end of the junction does not line up with germline, which may come from a read error. PCR was performed a second time for 7 to 11 cycles using a sample-barcoded 5' primer and a J-beta primer mix. Each cDNA molecule, via a template-switch adaptor with 12 random nucleotides, was tagged. TCRdb reprocessed the 5' RACE reads with MiXCR, giving one entry per CDR3 protein. The data show fewer than 2,000,000 distinct CDR3 sequences, with roughly 32% seen just once and approximately 11% held by the top ten. This entry belongs to a study of blood T cells in healthy people across ages. This CDR3 comprises 15 residues. Donation came from healthy Caucasian individuals in Russia who were aged 6 to 90.

This receptor was obtained from a woman aged 25-40 years in good health. The chain couples TRBV12-3 or TRBV12-4 to TRBJ1-5, with 7 bases matching TRBD1. What was sequenced was blood. This chain's CDR3 is CVSSLEGGMDQPQHF. The DNA for the CDR3 is TGTGTCAGCAGTTTAGAAGGGGGCATGGATCAGCCCCAGCATTTT.